This TCR beta chain was captured in a study of cytomegalovirus exposure and HLA in healthy donors. Study at large: Across 350 to 400 genotyped donors, about 81% landed in the Caucasian-associated ancestry cluster.

Broader study findings: In a later analysis, a missense DCLRE1C variant was linked to TCR beta V- and J-gene trimming. Later, TCR association rates were found to vary by HLA locus, highest for DRB1 and lowest for HLA-C. Earlier analysis yielded a pattern in which most TCR beta V segments were productive about 87% or about 30% of the time.

The PCR employed 60 Vbeta primers together with 13 Jbeta primers. Measured with immunoSEQ multiplex PCR; TCRdb has only the in-frame clones, and not every one. Among 210,000 or so clones listed, almost 80% were seen once. On this clone: The target antigen is unknown.

The receptor was isolated from a man aged 18 to 30 in good health and CMV-seronegative. Sequencing was carried out using PBMCs.

The CDR3 protein is CASSSRGDTEAFF. The CDR3 coding sequence is TGTGCCAGTAGTAGCAGGGGGGACACTGAAGCTTTCTTT. This rearrangement joins TRBV19 to TRBJ1-1, with 7 bases lining up with TRBD1. Unmatched junction bases numbered 2, after V lost 4 bases and J lost 3 bases. The CDR3 is made up of 13 amino acids. Germline values: CDR1 LNHDA, CDR2 SQIVND (reference sequence).